Listed here are 13 T cell receptor beta chains from one sample, sequenced in a study of T-cell memory formation after mild COVID-19. Using its own MiXCR run on the 5' RACE reads, TCRdb lists one record per CDR3 protein. The profile shows fewer than 450,000 distinct CDR3 sequences, under 25% of them singletons. The specimen sequenced was PBMCs or a T cell subset sorted from them (not recorded which). Every receptor here comes from an adult woman who had mild COVID-19 (a few samples of this study predate the infection). Cell type and time point are not known.

This clonotype was observed a few times. V usage is TRBV6-6 and J usage is TRBJ2-5; 7 nucleotides agree with TRBD1. This CDR3 spans 15 amino acids. Trimming cost V 6 bases and J 1 base; bases outside gene matches: 8. In germline, CDR1 is MNHNY, CDR2 SVGAGI (reference sequence). The CDR3 protein is CASSRDRAPQETQYF. CDR3 DNA sequence: TGTGCCAGCAGCCGAGACAGGGCTCCCCAAGAGACCCAGTACTTC.

The chain employs TRBV15 and TRBJ2-5; D might be TRBD1 or TRBD2, each matching 6 bases. Germline CDR1 reads LNHNV; CDR2 reads YYDKDF (reference sequence). V dropped 0 bases and J dropped 4 bases, with 18 bases sitting between them. This CDR3 has 17 amino acids. The CDR3 bases are TGTGCCACCAGCAGAGAGCGGCCGGGGGCGGGCGTAGAGACCCAGTACTTC. Amino acid sequence: CATSRERPGAGVETQYF. Full variable domain (outside the CDR3, taken from reference TRBV15 and TRBJ2-5): DAMVIQNPRYQVTQFGKPVTLSCSQTLNHNVMYWYQQKSSQAPKLLFHYYDKDFNNEADTPDNFQSRRPNTSFCFLDIRSPGLGDTAMYLCATSRERPGAGVETQYFGPGTRLLVL.

The table lists this clonotype with a few counts. The chain carries TRBV29-1 and TRBJ2-5; D may be TRBD1 (7 bases). This CDR3 has 15 amino acids. The V gene's germline CDR1 is SQVTM and CDR2 ANQGSEA. The ends were cut back, 3 bases at V and 2 bases at J, with 16 bases in the middle. The CDR3 is CSVERGVRGQETQYF. Written as DNA, the CDR3 is TGCAGCGTTGAGAGGGGGGTCAGGGGGCAAGAGACCCAGTACTTC.

The V and J genes are TRBV6-2 or TRBV6-3 and TRBJ2-7; D is undetermined. The length of the CDR3 is 12 residues. Germline values: CDR1 MNHEY, CDR2 SVGEGT. Trimming left V 0 bases short and J 6 bases short, with 6 bases between. CDR3 DNA: TGTGCCAGCAGTTACTCGAGAATCGAGCAGTACTTC. Translated: CASSYSRIEQYF.

The gene calls are TRBV10-3 and TRBJ1-1; 11 positions match TRBD1. The CDR3 consists of 17 residues. CDR1 and CDR2 (germline): ENHRY, SYGVKD. V shed 6 bases, J shed 0 bases, and the junction held 9 bases outside the gene matches. The CDR3 sequence is CAISRTGGDAMNTEAFF. The DNA for the CDR3 is TGTGCCATCAGCAGGACAGGGGGCGATGCTATGAACACTGAAGCTTTCTTT.

This clonotype has only a few counts. The chain uses TRBV6-5 and TRBJ2-1; D possibly uses TRBD1 or TRBD2 (5 bases each). The CDR3 length is 16 residues. Trimming pared 0 bases from V and 1 base from J, leaving 10 bases between. Germline V gene lookup returns CDR1 MNHEY and CDR2 SVGAGI. For the CDR3, the DNA is TGTGCCAGCAGTTACTCGCGAGGGGCTTCCTACAATGAGCAGTTCTTC. Its protein is CASSYSRGASYNEQFF.

The chain couples TRBV7-3 to TRBJ2-2; 8 bases agree with TRBD1. Unmatched junction bases numbered 7, after V lost 5 bases and J lost 5 bases. CDR1 and CDR2 (germline): SGHTA, FQGTGA. The CDR3 consists of 15 residues. CDR3 nucleotide sequence: TGTGCCAGCAGCAAAACCAGGGGGCAAACCGGGGAGCTGTTTTTT. This sequence encodes CASSKTRGQTGELFF. Drawing the rest from reference TRBV7-3 and TRBJ2-2, the complete variable domain is GAGVSQTPSNKVTEKGKYVELRCDPISGHTALYWYRQSLGQGPEFLIYFQGTGAADDSGLPNDRFFAVRPEGSVSTLKIQRTERGDSAVYLCASSKTRGQTGELFFGEGSRLTVL.

The V call is TRBV6-2 or TRBV6-3, the J call TRBJ1-5; D call uncertain. The CDR3 spans 12 residues. The V end was cut by 2 bases, the J end by 11 bases, with 10 bases between. Germline V gene sequence: CDR1 MNHEY, CDR2 SVGEGT. Here the CDR3 DNA reads TGTGCCAGCAGTTACCCGCTAAAGGCCCAGCATTTT. It translates to CASSYPLKAQHF.

This clonotype has more than one count but fewer than ten. Here the CDR3 reads CASLNRDGGYTF. In DNA, the CDR3 is TGTGCCAGCCTAAACAGGGACGGTGGCTACACCTTC. The genes are TRBV27 and TRBJ1-2, with D perhaps TRBD1 (6 bases). The CDR3 has 12 residues. Germline V gene data show CDR1 as MNHEY and CDR2 as SMNVEV (reference sequence). Trimming took off 8 bases at V and 7 bases at J, with 14 bases between the two ends.

This clonotype was seen repeatedly, ten times or more. CDR3 nucleotides: TGTGCCAGCAGTCCCGGGACAGGTTACGAGCAGTACTTC. The encoded protein is CASSPGTGYEQYF. The genes are TRBV18 and TRBJ2-7; 8 bases line up with TRBD1. The CDR3 is 13 amino acids. Germline trimming cut 8 bases from V and 4 bases from J; bases unmatched to any gene: 7. CDR1 and CDR2 from the germline V gene are KGHSH and LQKENI.

This clonotype was picked up a small number of times. The chain is built from TRBV11-2 and TRBJ2-3; no clear D gene. Trimming took off 2 bases at V and 4 bases at J, with 7 bases between the two ends. Germline V CDR1 and CDR2: SGHAT, FQNNGV. The CDR3 spans 13 residues. The CDR3: CASSLIQADTQYF. CDR3 coding DNA: TGTGCCAGCAGCTTAATTCAGGCAGATACGCAGTATTTT.

The chain links TRBV12-3 or TRBV12-4 to TRBJ2-7; D is ambiguous. Trimming stripped 2 bases from V and 6 bases from J, with 5 bases between. The CDR3 consists of 11 residues. DNA of the CDR3: TGTGCCAGCAGTTTATACGGCGAGCAGTACTTC. It codes for CASSLYGEQYF.

A word on this clonotype: One end of the junction does not line up with germline, which may come from a read error. This CDR3 reads CASSIYGQGQRGELIF. CDR3 in DNA: TGTGCCAGCAGCATATACGGACAGGGACAGCGCGGGGAGCTGATTTTT. The genes are TRBV7-9 and TRBJ2-2, with TRBD1 matching over 8 bases. CDR1 SEHNR and CDR2 FQNEAQ come from the germline V gene (reference sequence). This CDR3 spans 16 amino acids. Full variable domain (rest looked up from reference TRBV7-9 and TRBJ2-2): DTGVSQNPRHKITKRGQNVTFRCDPISEHNRLYWYRQTLGQGPEFLTYFQNEAQLEKSRLLSDRFSAERPKGSFSTLEIQRTEQGDSAMYLCASSIYGQGQRGELIFGEGSRLTVL.